This is a list of T cell receptor beta chains from one sample in a study of T cell repertoires in cytomegalovirus infection. TCRdb reprocessed the reads with MiXCR, giving one entry per CDR3 protein. The sample consists of hundreds of thousands of distinct CDR3 sequences, approximately 34% of them appearing once. Sequences were obtained from PBMCs. The receptors derive from a human donor in good health (CMV status not recorded). Some clones in this sample may be carry-over from other donors' samples. Each CDR3 is given with its conserved first and last residue. A D gene is named only where the DNA matches it firmly. Clone size is given for some rows only: seen once, a few or many times, or a class if the clone is expanded.

v_gene	abundance	j_gene	d_gene	CDR3nt	CDR3aa
TRBV20-1	-	TRBJ2-2	TRBD2	TGCAGTGCTAGGCGGGCGGTAGCGGGGAACACCGGGGAGCTGTTTTTT	CSARRAVAGNTGELFF
TRBV28	few	TRBJ2-1	-	TGTGCCAGCAGCATCTCCAGGGTTATACCCCCCAATGAGCAGTTCTTC	CASSISRVIPPNEQFF
TRBV6-6	few	TRBJ2-3	TRBD2	TGTGCCAGCAGTTCAACTAGCGGGGGTAGAGATACGCAGTATTTT	CASSSTSGGRDTQYF
TRBV19	-	TRBJ1-1	-	TGTGCCAGTCAGTCCGGGGGGAACACTGAAGCTTTCTTT	CASQSGGNTEAFF
TRBV7-2	few	TRBJ1-1	TRBD1	TGTGCCAGCAGCTTCACAGGGGGAAGGAACACTGAAGCTTTCTTT	CASSFTGGRNTEAFF
TRBV6-6	few	TRBJ1-2	-	TGTGCCAGCAGTTACAGGGCCCCCAGCTACTATATCTCTAACTATGGCTACACCTTC	CASSYRAPSYYISNYGYTF
TRBV7-2	-	TRBJ2-7	-	TGTGCCAGCAGCTTAATGGGAGGCGAGCAGTACTTC	CASSLMGGEQYF
TRBV12-5	few	TRBJ2-3	-	TGTGCTAGTGGTTTGCGGGCGGAGGATACGCAGTATTTT	CASGLRAEDTQYF
TRBV7-2	many	TRBJ1-3	-	TGTGCCAGCAGCATCGGCCCTCTAGTTGGAAACACCATATATTTT	CASSIGPLVGNTIYF
TRBV12-5	-	TRBJ2-7	-	TGTGCTAGGTCCCCGGCCTCCTCCTACGAGCAGTACTTC	CARSPASSYEQYF
TRBV12-3/TRBV12-4	-	TRBJ2-6	TRBD2	TGTGCCAGCAGTCCTCGACTAGCGGGAGATACCTCTGGGGCCAACGTCCTGACTTTC	CASSPRLAGDTSGANVLTF
TRBV6-1	few	TRBJ2-1	TRBD1	TGTGCCAGCAGTTTAAGACAGGGGATTTCCTACAATGAGCAGTTCTTC	CASSLRQGISYNEQFF
TRBV6-2/TRBV6-3	few	TRBJ1-2	-	TGTGCCAGCACCGGCTGGGGTGGGGGCGACTATGGCTACACCTTC	CASTGWGGGDYGYTF
TRBV28	few	TRBJ1-1	-	TGTGCCAGCAGTTCAACCCGGGTAAACACTGAAGCTTTCTTT	CASSSTRVNTEAFF
TRBV28	-	TRBJ1-1	-	TGTGCCAGCAGACCAAATGGACCGGGAGATGGGGCTTTCTTT	CASRPNGPGDGAFF
TRBV7-8	many	TRBJ1-5	-	TGTGCCAGCAGCATCTCCGCAAATAGCAATCAGCCCCAGCATTTT	CASSISANSNQPQHF
TRBV12-3/TRBV12-4	few	TRBJ2-5	-	TGTGCCAGCAGTTTCGGTAGCCCTGGCTCAGAGACCCAGTACTTC	CASSFGSPGSETQYF
TRBV27	-	TRBJ2-7	TRBD1	TGTGCCAGCAGTCTCTCACGAGGGACAGGGGGCTTACTTTCCTACGAGCAGTACTTC	CASSLSRGTGGLLSYEQYF
TRBV7-8	few	TRBJ1-2	TRBD1	TGTGCCAGCAGCAACGGCTATTCAAATGACAGGGGGCGAAACTATGGCTACACCTTC	CASSNGYSNDRGRNYGYTF
TRBV7-9	-	TRBJ2-7	TRBD1	TGTGCCAGCAGCGTAGGGGGACAGGGGGACGAGCAGTACTTC	CASSVGGQGDEQYF
TRBV28	few	TRBJ1-2	-	TGTGCCAGCAGTTTTGTAAGCTATGGCTACACCTTC	CASSFVSYGYTF
TRBV9	-	TRBJ2-5	TRBD2	TGTGCCAGCAGCGTAGCTAGCGGGGGAGATGAGACCCAGTACTTC	CASSVASGGDETQYF
TRBV7-8	few	TRBJ1-5	-	TGTGCCAGCAGCTTAGTGTTCGGGGGGGCAAGTCAGCCCCAGCATTTT	CASSLVFGGASQPQHF
TRBV7-2	-	TRBJ1-3	-	TGTGCCAGCAGCTCCCCTAGACAGGCCTCCTCTGGAAACACCATATATTTT	CASSSPRQASSGNTIYF
TRBV28	few	TRBJ1-1	-	TGTGCCAGCAGTTTTTCTCCCCAAAACACTGAAGCTTTCTTT	CASSFSPQNTEAFF
TRBV12-3/TRBV12-4	few	TRBJ1-2	-	TGTGCCAGCAGCGATTGGGGGTCGCGAGTGAGTGGCTACACCTTC	CASSDWGSRVSGYTF
TRBV19	once	TRBJ2-2	-	TGTGCCAGTACGGCGGTTGTTAGGACCGGGGCCGACACCGGGGAGCTGTTTTTT	CASTAVVRTGADTGELFF
TRBV28	few	TRBJ2-3	TRBD2	TGTGCCAGCATCGCGGGAGGGTTTACTCCAGATACGCAGTATTTT	CASIAGGFTPDTQYF
TRBV12-3/TRBV12-4	-	TRBJ2-3	-	TGTGCCAGCAGTACACTGAAGACCGGGGCTGAGGATACGCAGTATTTT	CASSTLKTGAEDTQYF
TRBV27	-	TRBJ1-2	TRBD1	TGTGCCAGCAGTTTAGACTACAGGGGCGCCCCGGGGGGCTACACCTTC	CASSLDYRGAPGGYTF
TRBV7-2	-	TRBJ2-6	TRBD1	TGTGCCAGCAGCTTAGAGGGGACAGCTGGGGCCAACGTCCTGACTTTC	CASSLEGTAGANVLTF
TRBV4-1	few	TRBJ1-3	-	TGCGCCAGCAGCCAAGCTGTGACAGGATTCTCTGGAAACACCATATATTTT	CASSQAVTGFSGNTIYF